This entry lists 9 T cell receptor beta chains sequenced from one sample in a study of T-cell reconstitution after alpha-beta-depleted transplantation in children. As it was prepared, the TCRbeta library received unique molecular identifiers. MiXCR, applied by TCRdb to the PCR reads, yields one record per CDR3 protein. Of around 440,000 distinct CDR3 sequences listed, roughly a tenth are singletons. The sequenced sample was PBMCs, obtained before TCRalphabeta/CD19-depleted stem cell transplant. The receptors here all came from a child aged 2 to 10 with inherited bone marrow failure, due to receive a stem cell transplant.

This clonotype was counted many times. The chain links TRBV6-5 to TRBJ2-2; D tentatively fits TRBD1 or TRBD2 (5 bases each). Trimming left V 7 bases short and J 4 bases short, with 16 bases between. Germline loops: CDR1 MNHEY, CDR2 SVGAGI. CDR3 length: 15 residues. CDR3 coding DNA: TGTGCCAGCATTCTCTACTCAGGGAGCACCGGGGAGCTGTTTTTT. This gives the protein CASILYSGSTGELFF.

As regards this clonotype: This may come from a read error, since a much larger clone is one base off. The CDR3 DNA reads as TGCGCCAGCAGCTCGGTCCTAGGGGAGCAGTTCTTC. Its translation is CASSSVLGEQFF. The chain uses TRBV5-1 and TRBJ2-1; D not certain. Deletions cut 3 bases from V and 10 bases from J, with 11 bases between. The CDR3 consists of 12 residues. Germline CDR1 SGHRS, CDR2 YFSETQ.

This clonotype was observed at least ten times. This CDR3 is CSVVDRQETQYF. The CDR3 bases are TGCAGCGTTGTGGACAGGCAAGAGACCCAGTACTTC. The J gene is TRBJ2-5, the V gene TRBV29-1, with 7 bases lining up with TRBD1. The CDR3 covers 12 residues. After removal of 4 bases from V and 2 bases from J, the junction contained 1 base not matched to a gene. The germline gives CDR1 SQVTM, CDR2 ANQGSEA. Combining the CDR3 with reference TRBV29-1 and TRBJ2-5 gives the whole variable domain SAVISQKPSRDICQRGTSLTIQCQVDSQVTMMFWYRQQPGQSLTLIATANQGSEATYESGFVIDKFPISRPNLTFSTLTVSNMSPEDSSIYLCSVVDRQETQYFGPGTRLLVL.

The rearrangement uses TRBV30 and TRBJ2-2; perhaps TRBD2 as D (5 bases). The CDR3 is 15 residues long. Germline V CDR1 and CDR2: GTSNPN, SVGIG (reference sequence). Trimming took 3 bases from V and 5 from J, leaving 16 bases between them. The CDR3 loop is CAWRAGVVRTGELFF. The DNA of the CDR3 is TGTGCCTGGAGGGCCGGGGTGGTGCGGACCGGGGAGCTGTTTTTT. Full variable domain (outside the CDR3, taken from reference TRBV30 and TRBJ2-2): SQTIHQWPATLVQPVGSPLSLECTVEGTSNPNLYWYRQAAGRGLQLLFYSVGIGQISSEVPQNLSASRPQDRQFILSSKKLLLSDSGFYLCAWRAGVVRTGELFFGEGSRLTVL.

This clonotype was seen repeatedly, ten times or more. The genes are TRBV12-3 or TRBV12-4 and TRBJ1-4, with 8 bases that match TRBD1. This CDR3 region has 12 residues. After removal of 9 bases from V and 7 bases from J, the junction contained 4 bases not matched to a gene. CDR3 in amino acids: CASRTGLEKLFF. Here the CDR3 DNA reads TGTGCCAGTCGGACAGGGCTTGAAAAACTGTTTTTT.

A single count supports this clonotype. With a much larger clone just one base away, this may be a read error. The V gene is TRBV5-5, the J gene TRBJ1-1, with D uncertain. Deletions cut 4 bases from V and 1 base from J, with 11 bases between. The CDR3 is 14 residues long. Per germline, CDR1 SGHKS and CDR2 YYEKEE (reference sequence). CDR3 sequence (DNA): TGTGCCAGCAGCCAAGATGTTCCGAACACTGAAGCTTTCTTT. Translation: CASSQDVPNTEAFF.

On this clonotype itself: The junction shows a germline mismatch at one end, possibly a read error. The V and J genes are TRBV15 and TRBJ2-7; TRBD2 agrees at 13 bases. The length of the CDR3 is 20 residues. From germline, CDR1 is LNHNV and CDR2 YYDKDF (reference sequence). The CDR3 nucleotides read TGTGCCATCAGCACCGGACCAACTAGCGGGAGGGCCTCTTGGACCTACGAGCAGTACTTC. Residues: CAISTGPTSGRASWTYEQYF.

Notes on this clonotype: Given a much more abundant clone one base away, this may be a read error. The chain carries TRBV28 and TRBJ2-3, with a weak D call TRBD1 (6 bases). The CDR3 spans 16 residues. Germline values: CDR1 MDHEN, CDR2 SYDVKM. The CDR3 coding sequence is TGTGCCAGCAGCTCCAGGGGAGTCGCTAGCACAGATATGCAGTATTTT. It yields the protein CASSSRGVASTDMQYF.

This clonotype was detected ten times or more. The chain couples TRBV5-1 to TRBJ2-7, with TRBD2 matching over 12 bases. The germline V gene has CDR1 SGHRS and CDR2 YFSETQ. J gave up 5 bases and V 4 bases, and 4 bases lay outside the gene matches. The CDR3 is 14 amino acids. The CDR3 DNA follows: TGCGCCAGCAGCGTACTAGCGGGAGGCGACGAGCAGTACTTC. Its protein product is CASSVLAGGDEQYF.